The 4 T cell receptor beta chains below all came from one sample that was sequenced in a study of response to subunit inactivated influenza vaccine. TCRdb analysed the RT-PCR reads with MiXCR anew, one entry per CDR3 protein. The table lists 450,000 to 600,000 distinct CDR3 sequences, about 15% of them singletons. Material: CD4+ T cells sorted from PBMCs, obtained about 24 months after vaccination. These receptors came from a man aged 50-75 years who received an inactivated influenza vaccine.

This clonotype was observed a handful of times. The chain has TRBV5-1 and TRBJ2-3, with 11 nucleotides matching TRBD1. The CDR3 extends over 15 amino acids. Germline V gene data show CDR1 as SGHRS and CDR2 as YFSETQ. Trimming took 5 bases from V and 4 from J; bases not matched to a gene: 6. The CDR3 reads CASRTGTGGPDTQYF. In DNA, the CDR3 is TGCGCCAGCAGAACCGGGACAGGGGGACCAGATACGCAGTATTTT.

The table lists this clonotype with a few counts. V usage is TRBV12-3 or TRBV12-4 and J usage is TRBJ1-2; D not resolved. Trimming took 3 bases from V and 8 from J, leaving 19 bases between them. The CDR3 contains 15 residues. The CDR3 DNA sequence: TGTGCCAGCAGTTTGCGGTCCTACTCCTATGGAGGCTACACCTTC. This gives the protein CASSLRSYSYGGYTF.

In this sample, this clonotype turned up many times. V gene TRBV14 combines with J gene TRBJ2-1; D possibly corresponds to TRBD2 (6 bases). V lost 5 bases, J lost 0 bases, and 14 bases lay in between. The length of the CDR3 is 16 residues. The germline CDR1 and CDR2 sequences are SGHDN and FVKESK. Here the CDR3 DNA reads TGTGCCAGCAGCACGACAGCCGGGAGCTCCTACAATGAGCAGTTCTTC. Amino acid sequence: CASSTTAGSSYNEQFF.

This clonotype was detected a few times. This chain links TRBV29-1 with TRBJ2-1; D is unclear. This CDR3 region has 14 residues. The V and J ends lost 5 bases and 0 bases respectively, with 11 bases between them. Germline lookup yields CDR1 SQVTM and CDR2 ANQGSEA. In DNA, the CDR3 is TGCAGCGTTCGGACCTACAGCTCCTACAATGAGCAGTTCTTC. It is translated as CSVRTYSSYNEQFF.